The 21 T cell receptor beta chains given below trace back to one sample, sequenced in a study of control samples from healthy donors and cancer patients. The method was immunoSEQ multiplex PCR; TCRdb's version includes in-frame clones alone and lacks a portion of them. The sample includes just over 9,000 clones, roughly 90% seen only once; the top ten take just under 20%. Material: PBMCs. These receptors came from a man in his fifties or sixties with colorectal cancer.

This chain connects TRBV2 to TRBJ1-2; D might be TRBD1 (5 bases). V lost 6 bases to trimming and J lost 7 bases, with 15 bases between them. The CDR3 has 13 residues. The germline gives CDR1 SNHLY, CDR2 FYNNEI. CDR3: CASRHPRGGGYTF. CDR3 nucleotides: TGTGCCAGCAGGCACCCCCGGGGGGGTGGCTACACCTTC.

The chain uses TRBV15 and TRBJ2-7, with unresolved D. Germline CDR1 and CDR2: LNHNV and YYDKDF (reference sequence). The V and J ends lost 8 bases and 4 bases respectively, with 18 bases between them. This CDR3 has 14 amino acids. As DNA, the CDR3 is TGTGCCACCCGCAAAGGGCATAAAGCTTACGAGCAGTACTTC. Protein: CATRKGHKAYEQYF. The variable domain in full, with the rest retrieved from reference TRBV15 and TRBJ2-7, is DAMVIQNPRYQVTQFGKPVTLSCSQTLNHNVMYWYQQKSSQAPKLLFHYYDKDFNNEADTPDNFQSRRPNTSFCFLDIRSPGLGDTAMYLCATRKGHKAYEQYFGPGTRLTVT.

This chain joins TRBV6-1 and TRBJ2-1; TRBD2 matches 8 bases. CDR3 length: 14 amino acids. Per the germline V gene, CDR1 is MNHNS and CDR2 is SASEGT. The V gene end was trimmed by 6 bases and the J gene end by 4 bases; junction bases not matched to a gene: 5. As DNA, the CDR3 is TGTGCCAGCAGCCGGCTAGCGGGTTACAATGAGCAGTTCTTC. It codes for CASSRLAGYNEQFF.

The V call is TRBV15, the J call TRBJ1-1; no clear D gene. In germline, CDR1 is LNHNV, CDR2 YYDKDF (reference sequence). V lost 2 bases, J lost 7 bases, and 11 bases lay in between. This CDR3 comprises 13 residues. CDR3 nucleotide sequence: TGTGCCACCAGCAGAACCCCGTTGAATGAAGCTTTCTTT. Translation gives CATSRTPLNEAFF.

The rearrangement joins TRBV4-2 to TRBJ2-7; 9 bases fit TRBD1. The CDR3 covers 16 residues. V lost 1 base, J lost 2 bases, and 6 bases stayed unmatched. Per the germline V gene, CDR1 is LGHNA and CDR2 is YNFKEQ. The DNA for the CDR3 is TGTGCCAGCAGCCAAGTGTCTGGACAGGGGACCTACGAGCAGTACTTC. This encodes CASSQVSGQGTYEQYF.

The chain carries TRBV5-1 and TRBJ2-5; 12 bases agree with TRBD2. Germline-derived CDR1 and CDR2 are SGHRS and YFSETQ. Trimming cost V 4 bases and J 2 bases; bases outside gene matches: 3. The CDR3 loop spans 15 amino acids. In DNA, the CDR3 is TGCGCCAGCAGCAAACTAGCGGGGGGTCAAGAGACCCAGTACTTC. Its protein is CASSKLAGGQETQYF.

The genes are TRBV11-2 and TRBJ1-2; TRBD1 matches at 12 bases. This CDR3 is built from 14 residues. V was clipped by 5 bases and J by 7 bases; unmatched bases: 5. CDR1 is SGHAT, CDR2 FQNNGV, per germline. CDR3: CASSRGQGARGYTF. For the CDR3, the DNA is TGTGCCAGCAGCCGGGGACAGGGGGCGCGTGGCTACACCTTC.

The rearrangement links TRBV5-1 to TRBJ1-4, with 7 nucleotides matching TRBD1. CDR1 is SGHRS, CDR2 YFSETQ, per germline. This CDR3 region has 16 residues. Losses at the gene ends were 2 bases for V and 14 bases for J; bases not matched to a gene: 18. CDR3 DNA: TGCGCCAGCAGCTTTGGGGCATCCTCCGACAGGGTTGGTCTGTTTTTT. Translating it yields CASSFGASSDRVGLFF.

V and J are TRBV6-5 and TRBJ2-6, with unresolved D. Trimming stripped 8 bases from V and 0 bases from J, with 5 bases between. The CDR3 spans 13 residues. Germline lookup yields CDR1 MNHEY and CDR2 SVGAGI. The CDR3 DNA reads TGTGCCAGCTCGGGCTCTGGGGCCAACGTCCTGACTTTC. It is translated as CASSGSGANVLTF.

This clone was found once. CDR3 sequence (DNA): TGTGCCTGGAGCAGGACAGGGAACTCCTACAATGAGCAGTTCTTC. Encoded protein: CAWSRTGNSYNEQFF. The chain links TRBV30 to TRBJ2-1; TRBD1 matches 8 bases. The trim removed 3 bases at V and 0 bases at J, leaving 4 bases unmatched. The CDR3 length is 15 residues. Germline assignment: CDR1 GTSNPN and CDR2 SVGIG (reference sequence).

This chain's CDR3 is CASSLAGEVTEAFF. The CDR3, as DNA: TGCGCCAGCAGCTTGGCCGGGGAAGTTACTGAAGCTTTCTTT. V is TRBV5-1 and J is TRBJ1-1; D is undetermined. The CDR3 sequence is 14 residues long. The V and J ends lost 0 bases and 5 bases respectively, with 11 bases between them. Germline V gene data show CDR1 as SGHRS and CDR2 as YFSETQ.

This clone was found once. The CDR3 DNA is TGTGCCAGCAGCCAAGGGAGGACTAGCGGGGGGCCTGGGGAGACCCAGTACTTC. The encoded protein is CASSQGRTSGGPGETQYF. The J gene is TRBJ2-5, the V gene TRBV3-1 (or the pseudogene TRBV3-2); 14 bases are shared with TRBD2. The V gene's germline CDR1 is LGHDT and CDR2 YNNKEL (reference sequence). CDR3 length: 18 residues. Trimming removed 1 base from V and 5 bases from J; junction bases left unmatched: 9.

The chain links TRBV6-5 to TRBJ2-2; TRBD2 might be the D (6 bases). Germline V gene lookup returns CDR1 MNHEY and CDR2 SVGAGI. Trimming removed 5 bases from V and 6 bases from J, with 13 bases in between. The CDR3 consists of 14 residues. DNA of the CDR3: TGTGCCAGCAGTCGGGGGAATTGGGCCGGGGAGCTGTTTTTT. Its protein is CASSRGNWAGELFF.

The J gene is TRBJ1-2, the V gene TRBV7-2; D is unresolved. Trimming took 2 bases from V and 5 from J, leaving 6 bases between them. The CDR3 sequence is 12 residues long. Germline V gives CDR1 SGHTA, CDR2 FQGNSA. CDR3 amino acids: CASSLPAYGYTF. The CDR3 DNA follows: TGTGCCAGCAGCTTACCAGCTTATGGCTACACCTTC.

This sequence joins TRBV5-5 and TRBJ1-1; D is possibly TRBD1 (5 bases). Germline CDR1 is SGHKS and CDR2 is YYEKEE (reference sequence). This CDR3 has 16 amino acids. V was pared by 4 bases and J by 1 base, with 17 bases between. In DNA, the CDR3 is TGTGCCAGCAGCCTACTCGACGGGACGGAGAACACTGAAGCTTTCTTT. It specifies CASSLLDGTENTEAFF.

The chain combines TRBV30 with TRBJ1-5; no firm D call. The germline gives CDR1 GTSNPN, CDR2 SVGIG (reference sequence). V dropped 5 bases and J dropped 7 bases, with 12 bases sitting between them. This CDR3 is 12 amino acids long. The CDR3 DNA is TGTGCCTGGGGAGAATACGGGCAGCCCCAGCATTTT. The encoded protein is CAWGEYGQPQHF.

CDR3 sequence reads: CASSSTSGLNIQYF. CDR3 sequence (DNA): TGTGCCAGCAGTTCCACTAGCGGATTGAACATTCAGTACTTC. This chain joins TRBV28 and TRBJ2-4, with 8 bases fitting TRBD2. CDR3 length: 14 amino acids. Germline assignment: CDR1 MDHEN and CDR2 SYDVKM. V lost 4 bases and J lost 7; bases outside the gene matches: 6.

The chain uses TRBV7-3 and TRBJ2-5; D is possibly TRBD2 (6 bases). This CDR3 contains 15 residues. Germline V gene data show CDR1 as SGHTA and CDR2 as FQGTGA. Trimming shortened V by 5 bases and J by 1 base, and 14 bases separated the two germline ends. The CDR3 coding sequence is TGTGCCAGCAGCCCTAGGGGTAGCGGCCAAGAGACCCAGTACTTC. Translation: CASSPRGSGQETQYF.

This clone has more than one count but fewer than ten. V gene TRBV4-2 combines with J gene TRBJ1-1; D remains unclear. CDR1 LGHNA and CDR2 YNFKEQ come from the germline V gene. This CDR3 contains 14 residues. Trimming removed 4 bases at V and 4 bases at J, with 13 bases between. CDR3 in amino acids: CASSLERVTTEAFF. DNA for the CDR3: TGTGCCAGCAGCCTCGAAAGGGTGACCACTGAAGCTTTCTTT.

This chain connects TRBV5-6 to TRBJ1-3; a weak D match, TRBD1 (5 bases). V gave up 2 bases and J gave up 0 bases, with 9 bases separating them. CDR3 length: 15 amino acids. Per germline, CDR1 SGHDT and CDR2 YYEEEE. The CDR3 DNA follows: TGTGCCAGCAGCTTTTGGGACTTCTCTGGAAACACCATATATTTT. It codes for CASSFWDFSGNTIYF.

The genes are TRBV27 and TRBJ2-3; D perhaps matches TRBD2 (5 bases). Germline V gene sequence: CDR1 MNHEY, CDR2 SMNVEV (reference sequence). The V end lost 6 bases, the J end lost 4 bases, and 14 bases lay between the germline ends. This CDR3 has 14 residues. CDR3 in amino acids: CASRGRGRADTQYF. Here the CDR3 DNA reads TGTGCCAGCAGGGGTCGGGGAAGGGCAGATACGCAGTATTTT.